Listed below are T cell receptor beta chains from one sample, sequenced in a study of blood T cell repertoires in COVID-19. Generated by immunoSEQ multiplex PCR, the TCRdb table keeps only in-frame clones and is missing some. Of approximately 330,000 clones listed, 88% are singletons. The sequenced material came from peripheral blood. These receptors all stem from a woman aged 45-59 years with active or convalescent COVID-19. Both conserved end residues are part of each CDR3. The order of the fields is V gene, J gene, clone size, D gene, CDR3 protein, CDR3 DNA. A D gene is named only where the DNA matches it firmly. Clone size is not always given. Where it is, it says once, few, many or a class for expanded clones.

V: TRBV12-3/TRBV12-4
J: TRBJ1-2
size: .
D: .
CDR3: CASSLQGNYGYTF
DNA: TGTGCCAGCAGTCTACAGGGTAACTATGGCTACACCTTC

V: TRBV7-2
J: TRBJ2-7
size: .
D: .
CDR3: CASSLVVRNYEQYF
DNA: TGTGCCAGCAGCTTAGTTGTGCGGAACTACGAGCAGTACTTC

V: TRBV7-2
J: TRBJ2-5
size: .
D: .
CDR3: CASSFRTQETQYF
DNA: TGTGCCAGCAGCTTCCGGACTCAAGAGACCCAGTACTTC

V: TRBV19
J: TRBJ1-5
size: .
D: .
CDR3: CASSMGSTSNQPQHF
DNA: TGTGCCAGTAGTATGGGCAGTACAAGCAATCAGCCCCAGCATTTT

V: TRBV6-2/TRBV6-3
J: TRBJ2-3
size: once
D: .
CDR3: CASSYDRLYTDTQYF
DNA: TGTGCCAGCAGTTACGACAGGCTCTACACAGATACGCAGTATTTT

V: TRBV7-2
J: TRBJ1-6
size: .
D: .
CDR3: CASSLEGYGDSPLHF
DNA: TGTGCCAGCAGCTTAGAGGGCTACGGGGATTCACCCCTCCACTTT

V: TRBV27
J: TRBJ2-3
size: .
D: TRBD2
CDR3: CASSLGAGVGTQYF
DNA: TGTGCCAGCAGTTTAGGCGCGGGAGTTGGTACGCAGTATTTT

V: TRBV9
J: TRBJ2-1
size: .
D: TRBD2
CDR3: CASSVDGGTYNEQFF
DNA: TGTGCCAGCAGCGTAGACGGGGGGACCTACAATGAGCAGTTCTTC

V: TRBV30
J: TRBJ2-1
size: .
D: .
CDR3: CAWSVTRSSYNEQFF
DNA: TGTGCCTGGAGTGTTACGAGGAGCTCCTACAATGAGCAGTTCTTC

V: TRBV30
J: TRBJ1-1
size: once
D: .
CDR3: CAWSKDWKNTEAFF
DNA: TGTGCCTGGAGTAAGGACTGGAAGAACACTGAAGCTTTCTTT

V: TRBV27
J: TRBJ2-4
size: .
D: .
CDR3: CASSHLPGEEKNIQYF
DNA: TGTGCCAGCAGTCATCTACCCGGGGAAGAGAAAAACATTCAGTACTTC

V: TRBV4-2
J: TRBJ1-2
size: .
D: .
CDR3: CASSQDLREGPYGYTF
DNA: TGTGCCAGCAGCCAAGATTTGAGGGAGGGACCTTATGGCTACACCTTC

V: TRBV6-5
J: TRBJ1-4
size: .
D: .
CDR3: CASSRPGGEVFF
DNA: TGTGCCAGCAGCCGCCCCGGAGGAGAGGTGTTTTTT

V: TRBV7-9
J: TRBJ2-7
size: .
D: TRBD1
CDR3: CASSDKSGQGIDEQYF
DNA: TGTGCCAGCAGCGATAAATCGGGACAGGGTATCGACGAGCAGTACTTC

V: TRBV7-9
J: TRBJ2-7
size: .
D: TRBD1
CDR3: CASSFADRAGEQYF
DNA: TGTGCCAGCAGCTTTGCGGACAGGGCTGGAGAGCAGTACTTC

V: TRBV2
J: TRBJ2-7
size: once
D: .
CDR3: CASSHYRESYEQYF
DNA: TGTGCCAGCAGCCATTACAGGGAGAGCTACGAGCAGTACTTC